What follows are 10 T cell receptor beta chains derived from one specimen sequenced in a study of T cells in Graves' hyperthyroidism and ophthalmopathy. TCR beta CDR3 sequences were amplified from RNA transcripts. The TCR CDR3 was amplified in a first-round RT-PCR using the HTBI primer set. Via MiXCR, TCRdb re-called the multiplex PCR reads, giving one row per CDR3 protein. Of 730,000 or so distinct CDR3 sequences in the sample, 18% were seen once. Sequenced material: blood. The receptors shown here come from a woman aged 45-59 years with Graves' hyperthyroidism that later progressed to Graves' ophthalmopathy.

The genes are TRBV19 and TRBJ1-1; D is unclear. This CDR3 spans 13 amino acids. The germline CDR1 and CDR2 sequences are LNHDA and SQIVND (reference sequence). V was clipped by 4 bases and J by 0 bases, with 6 bases between them. The CDR3 sequence: CASSKTMNTEAFF. The DNA of the CDR3 is TGTGCCAGTAGTAAGACGATGAACACTGAAGCTTTCTTT.

The chain recombines TRBV9 with TRBJ1-1, with 7 bases fitting TRBD1. V lost 0 bases, J lost 3 bases, and 11 bases stayed unmatched. The CDR3 totals 17 residues. Germline V gene lookup returns CDR1 SGDLS and CDR2 YYNGEE. The CDR3 loop reads CASSVATGTVGDTEAFF. The CDR3 nucleotides read TGTGCCAGCAGCGTAGCTACTGGGACAGTTGGTGACACTGAAGCTTTCTTT.

J is TRBJ1-2 and V is TRBV18, with D unclear. V was trimmed by 3 bases and J by 4 bases, leaving 21 bases between them. Germline V gene lookup returns CDR1 KGHSH and CDR2 LQKENI. The length of the CDR3 is 17 residues. CDR3 sequence reads: CASSPVPGSDPGYGYTF. The CDR3, as DNA: TGTGCCAGCTCACCCGTTCCCGGTTCGGACCCCGGCTATGGCTACACCTTC.

This clonotype was seen repeatedly, ten times or more. This chain links TRBV7-9 with TRBJ2-1, with D perhaps TRBD1 (6 bases). Trimming took off 5 bases at V and 9 bases at J, with 14 bases between the two ends. This CDR3 comprises 13 residues. Germline CDR1 reads SEHNR; CDR2 reads FQNEAQ (reference sequence). The CDR3 sequence is CASSAPGAGEQFF. The CDR3 nucleotides read TGTGCCAGCAGCGCTCCAGGGGCAGGTGAGCAGTTCTTC.

This clonotype was observed at least ten times. The chain employs TRBV3-1 and TRBJ1-4; 8 bases line up with TRBD1. The CDR3 runs 16 residues. Germline V gives CDR1 LGHDT, CDR2 YNNKEL (reference sequence). Unmatched junction bases numbered 9, after V lost 4 bases and J lost 5 bases. This CDR3 reads CASSPHRTGSNEKLFF. The CDR3 DNA sequence: TGTGCCAGCAGCCCTCACAGGACAGGGTCCAATGAAAAACTGTTTTTT. The whole variable domain, remainder taken from reference TRBV3-1 and TRBJ1-4, is DTAVSQTPKYLVTQMGNDKSIKCEQNLGHDTMYWYKQDSKKFLKIMFSYNNKELIINETVPNRFSPKSPDKAHLNLHINSLELGDSAVYFCASSPHRTGSNEKLFFGSGTQLSVL.

This clonotype was recorded many times. The chain is built from TRBV3-1 and TRBJ2-3; D possibly corresponds to TRBD2 (6 bases). The germline V gene encodes CDR1 LGHDT and CDR2 YNNKEL (reference sequence). Trimming stripped 0 bases from V and 0 bases from J, with 7 bases between. CDR3 length: 15 amino acids. CDR3 sequence: CASSQEGTSTDTQYF. In nucleotides, the CDR3 is TGTGCCAGCAGCCAAGAGGGGACTAGCACAGATACGCAGTATTTT.

This clonotype has just one count. This sequence joins TRBV20-1 and TRBJ1-1, with no clear D. In germline, CDR1 is DFQATT, CDR2 SNEGSKA (reference sequence). The CDR3 sequence is 13 residues long. V was clipped by 0 bases and J by 11 bases, with 16 bases between them. CDR3 coding DNA: TGCAGTGCTAGAGAGGAGAATTACTACTGGGCTTTCTTT. Its translation is CSAREENYYWAFF.

This clonotype was detected only a few times. This chain uses TRBV5-1 with TRBJ1-1, with 9 nucleotides matching TRBD1. Trimming at V came to 0 bases and at J to 4 bases, leaving 7 bases not matched to a gene. The CDR3 loop spans 16 amino acids. The germline CDR1 and CDR2 sequences are SGHRS and YFSETQ. CDR3 DNA sequence: TGCGCCAGCAGCTTGGACAGGGGGCGGGGGGGCACTGAAGCTTTCTTT. This sequence encodes CASSLDRGRGGTEAFF.

This chain connects TRBV6-1 to TRBJ1-6; D is uncertain. CDR1 and CDR2 from the germline V gene are MNHNS and SASEGT. The CDR3 spans 14 residues. V was clipped by 2 bases and J by 10 bases, with 12 bases between them. The CDR3 sequence is CASSESTPRSPLHF. The DNA of the CDR3 is TGTGCCAGCAGTGAATCGACTCCGAGGTCACCCCTCCACTTT.

The chain couples TRBV27 to TRBJ1-5; maybe TRBD1 (6 bases). The V and J ends lost 0 bases and 0 bases respectively, with 12 bases between them. The germline CDR1 and CDR2 sequences are MNHEY and SMNVEV (reference sequence). The length of the CDR3 is 17 residues. The CDR3 sequence is CASSLSGRGHSNQPQHF. CDR3 coding DNA: TGTGCCAGCAGTTTATCGGGCAGGGGACATAGCAATCAGCCCCAGCATTTT.